This T cell receptor (beta chain) appears in the sequencing data of a study of T-cell memory formation after mild COVID-19. The authors produced TCR alpha and TCR beta cDNA libraries with sample barcodes and UMIs by 5'RACE using constant-segment primers. Each CDR3 protein is one row after TCRdb ran MiXCR on the 5' RACE reads. Altogether 550,000 to 600,000 distinct CDR3 sequences are present, roughly 17% being singletons, with the ten largest covering about 7.4%. The CDR3 runs 13 residues. Per germline, CDR1 DFQATT and CDR2 SNEGSKA (reference sequence). V lost 1 base, J lost 1 base, and 5 bases lay in between. Study-wide results and limits: Later expanders leaned toward CD4+, whereas clones contracting from day 15 to 85 were balanced CD4/CD8. The appearance of some responding clones in pre-infection memory suggested that cross-reactive memory joined. Contracting CD8+ clones were enriched in EMRA, CD4+ mainly in CM and EM.

Concerning this clonotype itself: The antigen is unknown.

The sample was PBMCs or a T cell subset sorted from them (not recorded which). This sequence originates from an adult woman who had mild COVID-19 (a few samples of this study predate the infection). Cell type and time point are not known. The chain employs TRBV20-1 and TRBJ1-5; the D is unclear. In nucleotides, the CDR3 is TGCAGTGCTAGAGTAGAAAGCAATCAGCCCCAGCATTTT. Residues: CSARVESNQPQHF.